Listed below are T cell receptor beta chains from one sample, sequenced in a study of blood T cell repertoires in COVID-19. TCRdb's table, derived via immunoSEQ multiplex PCR, lists solely in-frame clones and lacks some. Of 150,000 to 200,000 clones in the sample, around nine tenths were seen once. Sequences were obtained from peripheral blood. These receptor sequences come from a woman between 65 and 79 years old with COVID-19, enrolled during active disease. Each CDR3 is given with its conserved first and last residue. Each record gives: D gene, clone size, V gene, J gene, CDR3 DNA, CDR3 protein. A D gene is named only where the DNA matches it firmly. Clone size, where shown, is once, few, many, or a class for clones that have expanded.

d_call: TRBD1; clone_size: -; v_call: TRBV5-5; j_call: TRBJ1-5; cdr3_nt: TGTGCCAGCAGCTTCACAGGGGGTGGTCAGCCCCAGCATTTT; cdr3_aa: CASSFTGGGQPQHF
d_call: -; clone_size: -; v_call: TRBV14; j_call: TRBJ1-1; cdr3_nt: TGTGCCAGCAGCCAAGTCATGAACACTGAAGCTTTCTTT; cdr3_aa: CASSQVMNTEAFF
d_call: TRBD1; clone_size: -; v_call: TRBV29-1; j_call: TRBJ1-1; cdr3_nt: TGCAGCGGAGACAGGGTGGGCACTGAAGCTTTCTTT; cdr3_aa: CSGDRVGTEAFF
d_call: -; clone_size: -; v_call: TRBV10-3; j_call: TRBJ2-6; cdr3_nt: TGTGCCATCGCGGGCCGGGGTAGCTCTGGGGCCAACGTCCTGACTTTC; cdr3_aa: CAIAGRGSSGANVLTF
d_call: -; clone_size: few; v_call: TRBV29-1; j_call: TRBJ1-3; cdr3_nt: TGCAGCGGAACGGGTCTCGGAAACACCATATATTTT; cdr3_aa: CSGTGLGNTIYF
d_call: -; clone_size: -; v_call: TRBV5-5; j_call: TRBJ1-2; cdr3_nt: TGTGCCAGCAGCCCAACAGGGTATGGCTACACCTTC; cdr3_aa: CASSPTGYGYTF
d_call: TRBD1; clone_size: -; v_call: TRBV7-9; j_call: TRBJ2-3; cdr3_nt: TGTGCCAGCAGCTCCGGACAGGGTGGGACAGATACGCAGTATTTT; cdr3_aa: CASSSGQGGTDTQYF
d_call: -; clone_size: -; v_call: TRBV18; j_call: TRBJ2-1; cdr3_nt: TGTGCCAGCTCACCACTGTCGACAACCGTATACAATGAGCAGTTCTTC; cdr3_aa: CASSPLSTTVYNEQFF
d_call: TRBD1; clone_size: -; v_call: TRBV10-3; j_call: TRBJ1-3; cdr3_nt: TGTGCCATAGGACAGGCCTCTGGAAACACCATATATTTT; cdr3_aa: CAIGQASGNTIYF
d_call: -; clone_size: -; v_call: TRBV7-8; j_call: TRBJ2-7; cdr3_nt: TGTGCCAGCAGAGTCGCGACAGCTCCCTCCTACGAGCAGTACTTC; cdr3_aa: CASRVATAPSYEQYF
d_call: -; clone_size: -; v_call: TRBV5-5; j_call: TRBJ1-6; cdr3_nt: TGTGCCAGCAGCTTGGTGCGAGAATTTAATTCACCCCTCCACTTT; cdr3_aa: CASSLVREFNSPLHF
d_call: -; clone_size: -; v_call: TRBV6-2/TRBV6-3; j_call: TRBJ2-4; cdr3_nt: TGTGCCAGCAGTTACGCGGAAAACATTCAGTACTTC; cdr3_aa: CASSYAENIQYF
d_call: TRBD1; clone_size: once; v_call: TRBV7-9; j_call: TRBJ1-1; cdr3_nt: TGTGCCAGCAGCTTAGACCACAGGGGTGATGAAGCTTTCTTT; cdr3_aa: CASSLDHRGDEAFF
d_call: TRBD1; clone_size: -; v_call: TRBV5-1; j_call: TRBJ1-3; cdr3_nt: TGCGCCAGCAGGGCCGACAGGGCTGGAAACACCATATATTTT; cdr3_aa: CASRADRAGNTIYF
d_call: TRBD1; clone_size: -; v_call: TRBV29-1; j_call: TRBJ1-2; cdr3_nt: TGCAGCGTTGGAGAGGGGACAGGCTATGGCTACACCTTC; cdr3_aa: CSVGEGTGYGYTF
d_call: -; clone_size: -; v_call: TRBV5-4; j_call: TRBJ1-5; cdr3_nt: TGTGCCAGCAGCTTGGACTCTAGCAATCAGCCCCAGCATTTT; cdr3_aa: CASSLDSSNQPQHF
d_call: TRBD1; clone_size: -; v_call: TRBV20-1; j_call: TRBJ2-1; cdr3_nt: TGCAGTGCTATTGAGGGGGCCCTAAGCTCCTACAATGAGCAGTTCTTC; cdr3_aa: CSAIEGALSSYNEQFF
d_call: TRBD1; clone_size: -; v_call: TRBV27; j_call: TRBJ1-1; cdr3_nt: TGTGCCAGCAGTTTATCGGGGACAGGGCGGACTGAAGCTTTCTTT; cdr3_aa: CASSLSGTGRTEAFF
d_call: TRBD2; clone_size: -; v_call: TRBV7-6; j_call: TRBJ2-7; cdr3_nt: TGTGCCAGCAGCTTAGCGCGGGGGGGTAGTGACTCCGGTACCTACGAGCAGTACTTC; cdr3_aa: CASSLARGGSDSGTYEQYF
d_call: -; clone_size: -; v_call: TRBV7-8; j_call: TRBJ1-2; cdr3_nt: TGTGCCAGCAGCTTAGAATCGACAGCGGGTAACTATGGCTACACCTTC; cdr3_aa: CASSLESTAGNYGYTF
d_call: -; clone_size: -; v_call: TRBV30; j_call: TRBJ1-6; cdr3_nt: TGTGCCTGGAGTGACGCCGGGACAATCTTCCGTAATTCACCCCTCCACTTT; cdr3_aa: CAWSDAGTIFRNSPLHF
d_call: TRBD1; clone_size: -; v_call: TRBV5-1; j_call: TRBJ1-6; cdr3_nt: TGCGCCAGCAGCTCCGACAGGGAGGTTTCACCCCTCCACTTT; cdr3_aa: CASSSDREVSPLHF